A single sample gave rise to the 29 T cell receptor beta chains below, sequenced in a study of regulatory T cells in long-lasting Graves disease. HTBI primers from iRepertoire and Arm-PCR of CDR3 regions yielded the TCR beta libraries. TCRdb passed the multiplex PCR reads through MiXCR, listing each CDR3 protein once. This table holds some 500,000 distinct CDR3 sequences, roughly 13% found once. Time point described: newly diagnosed GD, antithyroid drugs for less than 3 months. Making the TCR library involved RNA that had been extracted from PBMCs. The same specimen was also included in a second study, on T cells in Graves' hyperthyroidism and ophthalmopathy.

Here the sequenced sample was peripheral blood mononuclear cells (PBMCs), taken at new diagnosis, from a patient treated with antithyroid drugs. All receptors derive from a man younger than 40 with Graves disease.

This clonotype was counted a few times. The rearrangement uses TRBV6-1 and TRBJ1-5, with D unclear. V was pared by 9 bases and J by 6 bases, with 15 bases between. The CDR3 has 13 amino acids. In germline, CDR1 is MNHNS, CDR2 SASEGT. The CDR3 DNA reads as TGTGCCAGTGGATCGGCCGCCGGTCAGCCCCAGCATTTT. Translated: CASGSAAGQPQHF.

This clonotype was observed at least ten times. The CDR3 coding sequence is TGTGCCAGCAGCCCGACTAGCGGGAGTGACGAGCAGTACTTC. This gives the protein CASSPTSGSDEQYF. The chain couples TRBV11-2 to TRBJ2-7, with TRBD2 matching 12 bases. The J segment lost 5 bases and the V segment lost 5 bases, leaving 4 bases of the junction unmatched. CDR3 length: 14 residues. Germline V CDR1 and CDR2: SGHAT, FQNNGV.

This clonotype came up many times. The chain combines TRBV12-3 or TRBV12-4 with TRBJ2-1; 9 nucleotides line up with TRBD1. The J segment lost 10 bases and the V segment lost 4 bases, leaving 5 bases of the junction unmatched. The CDR3 is 13 amino acids. In DNA, the CDR3 is TGTGCCAGCAGTTGGGGACAGGGCGACGAGCAGTTCTTC. Amino acid sequence: CASSWGQGDEQFF.

CDR3 residues: CASSPGLAGGDAQYF. In DNA, the CDR3 is TGTGCCAGCAGCCCAGGACTAGCGGGAGGGGATGCGCAGTATTTT. The V gene is TRBV12-3 or TRBV12-4, the J gene TRBJ2-3, with 15 bases lining up with TRBD2. The CDR3 length is 15 residues. With 6 bases clipped from V and 10 bases from J, the junction kept 8 bases outside the gene matches.

This clonotype was picked up many times. The rearrangement links TRBV5-1 to TRBJ1-6; D gene uncertain. Germline loops: CDR1 SGHRS, CDR2 YFSETQ. V was shortened by 0 bases and J by 8 bases, with 6 bases between the two germline ends. This CDR3 has 13 residues. The CDR3 nucleotides are TGCGCCAGCAGCTTGGACACGGATTCACCCCTCCACTTT. Residues: CASSLDTDSPLHF.

The chain uses TRBV30 and TRBJ2-1, with D possibly being TRBD2 (6 bases). V lost 3 bases to trimming and J lost 0 bases, with 15 bases between them. Germline V gene data show CDR1 as GTSNPN and CDR2 as SVGIG (reference sequence). This CDR3 has 16 amino acids. Here the CDR3 reads CAWRKAGYSSYNEQFF. CDR3 nucleotides: TGTGCCTGGAGAAAAGCGGGTTATAGCTCCTACAATGAGCAGTTCTTC.

This clonotype was detected ten times or more. The J gene is TRBJ2-7, the V gene TRBV11-2; TRBD1 or TRBD2 may be the D gene (5 bases each). This CDR3 is 14 amino acids long. V lost 5 bases and J 0 bases, leaving 11 bases between the germline ends. Per the germline V gene, CDR1 is SGHAT and CDR2 is FQNNGV. CDR3 loop: CASSEGRSSYEQYF. CDR3 sequence (DNA): TGTGCCAGCAGCGAGGGACGTTCCTCCTACGAGCAGTACTTC.

This clonotype was found many times. The V call is TRBV29-1, the J call TRBJ2-7, with TRBD2 matching 12 bases. Losses at the gene ends were 6 bases for V and 3 bases for J; bases not matched to a gene: 12. Germline V gives CDR1 SQVTM, CDR2 ANQGSEA. The CDR3 covers 16 residues. The CDR3 loop reads CSVGLAGKDWVYEQYF. The CDR3 region has the DNA TGCAGCGTAGGACTAGCGGGAAAGGATTGGGTCTACGAGCAGTACTTC.

This clonotype was seen at least ten times. The chain employs TRBV14 and TRBJ2-7, with D possibly TRBD2 on 5 matching bases. V was trimmed by 1 base and J by 6 bases, leaving 16 bases between them. The CDR3 length is 15 residues. Germline-derived CDR1 and CDR2 are SGHDN and FVKESK. DNA of the CDR3: TGTGCCAGCAGCCAAGGGCTCGGACCAGAGGGCGAGCAGTACTTC. Residues: CASSQGLGPEGEQYF.

At least ten counts were recorded for this clonotype. The chain recombines TRBV5-1 with TRBJ2-3; the match to TRBD2 covers 8 bases. The CDR3 is 15 amino acids. Germline V gene sequence: CDR1 SGHRS, CDR2 YFSETQ. Losses at the gene ends were 3 bases for V and 2 bases for J; bases not matched to a gene: 5. CDR3 DNA: TGCGCCAGCAGCTCTACTAGCGGAACCACAGATACGCAGTATTTT. This encodes CASSSTSGTTDTQYF.

This clonotype came up a few times. A far larger clone is one nucleotide away, so this likely arose from a read error. V gene TRBV20-1 combines with J gene TRBJ2-1; D gene unclear. The J call may be mistaken, given a closer DNA end match to TRBJ2-5. The V gene's germline CDR1 is DFQATT and CDR2 SNEGSKA (reference sequence). The CDR3 has 12 residues. The CDR3 spells CSASPNQETQYF. CDR3 DNA: TGCAGTGCAAGTCCCAATCAAGAGACCCAGTACTTC.

This clonotype has only a few counts. The rearrangement uses TRBV30 and TRBJ1-2; D uncertain. V shed 3 bases and J shed 8 bases, with 10 bases lying between them. The CDR3 is 11 amino acids. In germline, CDR1 is GTSNPN, CDR2 SVGIG (reference sequence). The CDR3 coding sequence is TGTGCCTGGAGCGCAGATACCGGCTACACCTTC. Its translation is CAWSADTGYTF.

This clonotype was seen at least ten times. The chain is built from TRBV20-1 and TRBJ2-3; perhaps D is TRBD1 or TRBD2 (5 bases each). The CDR3 consists of 14 residues. Germline V CDR1 and CDR2: DFQATT, SNEGSKA (reference sequence). Trimming cost V 7 bases and J 1 base, with 15 bases left between them. The CDR3 DNA reads TGCAGTGTAGTCGGGACCGATGGCACAGATACGCAGTATTTT. This encodes CSVVGTDGTDTQYF.

The gene calls are TRBV19 and TRBJ2-5; D call uncertain. The germline gives CDR1 LNHDA, CDR2 SQIVND (reference sequence). The length of the CDR3 is 14 residues. V was cut by 5 bases and J by 5 bases, with 15 bases left in between. In DNA form, the CDR3 reads TGTGCCAGTAGTGTTGTCGGGCTTGAGGAGACCCAGTACTTC. This codes for CASSVVGLEETQYF.

This clonotype was found many times. The DNA for the CDR3 is TGCAGTGCTGCCGGGACCTACGAGCAGTACTTC. It yields the protein CSAAGTYEQYF. The chain combines TRBV20-1 with TRBJ2-7; possibly TRBD2 for D (5 bases). CDR1 DFQATT and CDR2 SNEGSKA come from the germline V gene (reference sequence). Trimming took 5 bases from V and 2 from J, leaving 7 bases between them. This CDR3 region has 11 residues.

This clonotype was seen many times. The chain is built from TRBV3-1 and TRBJ2-2; 7 bases line up with TRBD1. The CDR3 totals 16 residues. V shed 5 bases, J shed 4 bases, and the junction held 10 bases outside the gene matches. Germline-derived CDR1 and CDR2 are LGHDT and YNNKEL (reference sequence). CDR3 sequence reads: CASSYNRGDGTGELFF. CDR3 in DNA: TGTGCCAGCAGCTATAACAGGGGTGATGGCACCGGGGAGCTGTTTTTT.

This clonotype was seen ten or more times. J is TRBJ1-1 and V is TRBV12-3 or TRBV12-4, with D unclear. V was shortened by 6 bases and J by 2 bases, with 10 bases between the two germline ends. This CDR3 has 13 amino acids. CDR3 loop: CASSLTQNTEAFF. The CDR3 nucleotides read TGTGCCAGCAGCCTGACTCAAAACACTGAAGCTTTCTTT.

This clonotype was seen many times. The rearrangement joins TRBV5-1 to TRBJ1-2; maybe TRBD1 (5 bases). Germline V gives CDR1 SGHRS, CDR2 YFSETQ. CDR3 length: 17 amino acids. Trimming took 0 bases from V and 4 from J, leaving 19 bases between them. CDR3 residues: CASSLDGQGANLYGYTF. CDR3 sequence (DNA): TGCGCCAGCAGCTTGGATGGGCAGGGAGCTAACCTCTATGGCTACACCTTC.

In its sample, this clonotype was seen a few times. The chain has TRBV20-1 and TRBJ2-5; D tentatively reads TRBD1 or TRBD2 (5 bases each). V was cut by 0 bases and J by 5 bases, with 16 bases left in between. CDR1 and CDR2 (germline): DFQATT, SNEGSKA (reference sequence). The length of the CDR3 is 15 residues. CDR3 DNA sequence: TGCAGTGCTAGAGATGGCGGGCAGGGCCAGGAGACCCAGTACTTC. Amino acids: CSARDGGQGQETQYF.

This clonotype was counted many times. The chain joins TRBV28 to TRBJ2-3, with 10 bases identical to TRBD1. There are 16 residues in the CDR3. V lost 2 bases and J lost 5; bases outside the gene matches: 7. CDR1 and CDR2 (germline): MDHEN, SYDVKM. The CDR3 sequence: CASSLPSGQGKDTQYF. The CDR3 DNA reads as TGTGCCAGCAGTTTACCTTCGGGACAGGGGAAAGATACGCAGTATTTT.

This CDR3 is CAISETSGANEQFF. The CDR3 DNA follows: TGTGCCATCAGCGAGACTAGCGGGGCTAATGAGCAGTTCTTC. J is TRBJ2-1 and V is TRBV10-3; 11 nucleotides match TRBD2. Unmatched junction bases numbered 5, after V lost 6 bases and J lost 7 bases. The CDR3 consists of 14 residues. CDR1 and CDR2 (germline): ENHRY, SYGVKD.

This clonotype was counted ten times or more. This chain links TRBV5-1 with TRBJ1-2; D perhaps matches TRBD1 (5 bases). Germline CDR1 and CDR2: SGHRS and YFSETQ. This CDR3 comprises 14 residues. The V end lost 3 bases, the J end lost 8 bases, and 17 bases lay between the germline ends. CDR3 in DNA: TGCGCCAGCAGCTCGGAAGGGACCATCCGGGGCTACACCTTC. This encodes CASSSEGTIRGYTF.

This clonotype has just a few counts. The chain recombines TRBV7-3 with TRBJ1-1, with D perhaps matching TRBD1 (5 bases). Deletions cut 1 base from V and 8 bases from J, with 11 bases between. The CDR3 covers 13 residues. CDR1 SGHTA and CDR2 FQGTGA come from the germline V gene. The chain's CDR3 is CASSLNGRDEAFF. CDR3 DNA sequence: TGTGCCAGCAGCTTAAATGGCAGGGACGAAGCTTTCTTT.

A few counts support this clonotype. This chain uses TRBV7-8 with TRBJ1-1; D not resolved. The germline V gene encodes CDR1 SGHVS and CDR2 FQNEAQ. CDR3 length: 14 amino acids. V gave up 4 bases and J gave up 7 bases, with 16 bases separating them. CDR3 amino acids: CASSSTMGSFEAFF. For the CDR3, the DNA is TGTGCCAGCAGCTCTACTATGGGATCTTTTGAAGCTTTCTTT.

The rearrangement joins TRBV20-1 to TRBJ2-7; 12 bases are shared with TRBD2. CDR3 size: 14 residues. Germline V CDR1 and CDR2: DFQATT, SNEGSKA (reference sequence). Unmatched junction bases numbered 9, after V lost 5 bases and J lost 7 bases. CDR3 nucleotide sequence: TGCAGTGCTTCTCCTAGCGGGAGGGCCTGGGAGCAGTACTTC. Protein: CSASPSGRAWEQYF.

This clonotype has at least ten counts. The chain has TRBV18 and TRBJ2-7; D may correspond to TRBD1 or TRBD2 (6 bases each). With 1 base removed from V and 3 bases from J, the gap between germline ends came to 7 bases. Per germline, CDR1 KGHSH and CDR2 LQKENI. This CDR3 has 13 residues. CDR3 DNA sequence: TGTGCCAGCTCACCACAGGGGGGCTACGAGCAGTACTTC. It translates to CASSPQGGYEQYF.

In its sample, this clonotype was seen many times. CDR3: CASSYSGGPYEQYF. The DNA for the CDR3 is TGTGCCAGCAGTTACTCCGGTGGGCCCTACGAGCAGTACTTC. The chain employs TRBV6-9 and TRBJ2-7; D is uncertain. Germline CDR1 MNHGY, CDR2 SVAAGI. This CDR3 is built from 14 residues. The V and J ends lost 3 bases and 2 bases respectively, with 11 bases between them.

This clonotype was detected many times. This rearrangement joins TRBV11-2 to TRBJ2-3, with D perhaps assigned TRBD1 or TRBD2 (5 bases each). Trimming removed 2 bases from V and 7 bases from J, with 13 bases in between. Germline V lookup: CDR1 SGHAT, CDR2 FQNNGV. This CDR3 has 14 residues. The CDR3 here is CASSLSEGDHTQYF. Written as DNA, the CDR3 is TGTGCCAGCAGCTTATCCGAAGGGGACCATACGCAGTATTTT.

This clonotype has only a few counts. The genes are TRBV5-1 and TRBJ2-7, with TRBD1 matching over 7 bases. The CDR3 runs to 17 residues. Germline CDR1 SGHRS, CDR2 YFSETQ. V was clipped by 0 bases and J by 0 bases; unmatched bases: 9. The CDR3 is CASSLGALRDSSYEQYF. The CDR3 bases are TGCGCCAGCAGCTTGGGCGCGTTACGGGACAGCTCCTACGAGCAGTACTTC.